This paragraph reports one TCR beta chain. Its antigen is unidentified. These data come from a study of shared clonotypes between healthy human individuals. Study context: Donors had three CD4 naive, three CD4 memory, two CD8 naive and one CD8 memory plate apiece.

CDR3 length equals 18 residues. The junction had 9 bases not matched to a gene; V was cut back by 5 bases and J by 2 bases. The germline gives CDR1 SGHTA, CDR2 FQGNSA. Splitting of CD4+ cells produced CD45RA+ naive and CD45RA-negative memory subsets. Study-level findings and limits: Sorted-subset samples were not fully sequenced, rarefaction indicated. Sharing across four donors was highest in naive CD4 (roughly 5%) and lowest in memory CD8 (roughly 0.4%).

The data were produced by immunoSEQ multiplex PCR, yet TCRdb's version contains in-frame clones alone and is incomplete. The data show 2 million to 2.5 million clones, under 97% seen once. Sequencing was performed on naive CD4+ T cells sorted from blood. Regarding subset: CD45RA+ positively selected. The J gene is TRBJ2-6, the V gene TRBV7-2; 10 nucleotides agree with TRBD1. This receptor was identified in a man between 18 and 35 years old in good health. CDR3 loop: CASSPSWGQGTGANVLTF. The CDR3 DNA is TGTGCCAGCAGCCCTTCGTGGGGACAGGGGACTGGGGCCAACGTCCTGACTTTC.